Each of the 10 T cell receptor beta chains below was sequenced from the same sample in a study of blood T cells in healthy people across ages. PCR was performed a second time for 7 to 11 cycles using a sample-barcoded 5' primer and a J-beta primer mix. Each CDR3 protein is one row after TCRdb ran MiXCR on the 5' RACE reads. The sample consists of some 790,000 distinct CDR3 sequences, under 30% of them appearing once. Sequencing used blood. The receptors come from an elderly woman in good health.

Ten or more counts support this clonotype. One end of the junction does not line up with germline, which may come from a read error. CDR3 sequence: CASSAGQIYEQYF. CDR3 DNA: TGTGCCAGTTCGGCGGGACAAATCTACGAGCAGTACTTC. The chain uses TRBV10-2 and TRBJ2-7; D possibly matches TRBD1 or TRBD2 (6 bases each). Germline CDR1 is WSHSY and CDR2 is SAAADI. CDR3 length equals 13 residues.

This clonotype was seen a handful of times. This may be a read error, as it is one base from a much larger clone. The chain couples TRBV6-2 or TRBV6-3 to TRBJ2-1; 11 bases are shared with TRBD2. The CDR3 is 15 amino acids. Germline V lookup: CDR1 MNHEY, CDR2 SVGEGT. DNA of the CDR3: TGTGCCAGCAGAACTAGCGGGGGAATATACAATGAGCGGTTCTTC. Its translation is CASRTSGGIYNERFF.

This clonotype was observed many times. This chain links TRBV7-2 with TRBJ2-7; D remains unclear. Trimming removed 5 bases at V and 7 bases at J, with 12 bases between. This CDR3 has 12 amino acids. CDR1 and CDR2 from the germline V gene are SGHTA and FQGNSA. In nucleotides, the CDR3 is TGTGCCAGCAGCGTGATCCGGTCTGAGCAGTACTTC. It codes for CASSVIRSEQYF.

This clonotype has at least ten counts. The chain combines TRBV6-2 or TRBV6-3 with TRBJ1-2; 8 bases are shared with TRBD1. The germline V gene has CDR1 MNHEY and CDR2 SVGEGT. The CDR3 length is 15 residues. The V gene end was trimmed by 6 bases and the J gene end by 2 bases; junction bases not matched to a gene: 8. The CDR3 DNA is TGTGCCAGCAGATTCCGACAGGGGCTCAACTATGGCTACACCTTC. Amino acid sequence: CASRFRQGLNYGYTF.

This clonotype was observed a few times. Compared with germline, one end of the junction differs, possibly owing to a read error. The chain combines TRBV20-1 with TRBJ2-5; 11 nucleotides line up with TRBD2. The CDR3 spans 16 residues. Germline-derived CDR1 and CDR2 are DFQATT and SNEGSKA (reference sequence). CDR3 DNA sequence: TGCAGTGCTAGAGACTCTAGCGGGGGGACTCAAGGGACCCAGTACTTC. Its protein is CSARDSSGGTQGTQYF.

This clonotype was observed at least ten times. The chain couples TRBV27 to TRBJ1-4, with 8 bases matching TRBD1. Trimming cost V 2 bases and J 8 bases; bases outside gene matches: 4. Germline V gene lookup returns CDR1 MNHEY and CDR2 SMNVEV (reference sequence). The CDR3 length is 14 residues. CDR3: CASSLAGQGEKLFF. CDR3 sequence (DNA): TGTGCCAGCAGTTTAGCAGGACAGGGAGAAAAACTGTTTTTT.

CDR3 protein: CASSRRWQSNEKLFF. The CDR3 coding sequence is TGTGCCAGCAGCCGTCGTTGGCAGTCCAATGAAAAACTGTTTTTT. V is TRBV7-2 and J is TRBJ1-4, with D unresolved. The CDR3 is 15 residues long. Looked up from germline, CDR1 is SGHTA and CDR2 is FQGNSA. Trimming removed 5 bases at V and 5 bases at J, with 15 bases between.

Remarks on this clonotype: Since a much larger clone is just one base distant, this may be a read error. The chain links TRBV6-5 to TRBJ2-7; D possibly corresponds to TRBD1 (6 bases). This CDR3 contains 16 residues. V lost 5 bases to trimming and J lost 12 bases, with 29 bases between them. The germline V gene encodes CDR1 MNHEY and CDR2 SVGAGI. CDR3 sequence reads: CASSPARGLLGETPYF. The DNA of the CDR3 is TGTGCCAGCAGTCCCGCCAGGGGTCTACTGGGTGAGACCCCGTACTTC.

In its sample, this clonotype was seen a few times. V gene TRBV12-3 or TRBV12-4 combines with J gene TRBJ1-2, with D maybe TRBD1 (6 bases). V was pared by 2 bases and J by 4 bases, with 8 bases between. The CDR3 extends over 13 amino acids. CDR3 protein: CASSLMDSYGYTF. CDR3 DNA: TGTGCCAGCAGTTTAATGGACAGCTATGGCTACACCTTC.

This clonotype appeared many times. The V call is TRBV6-2 or TRBV6-3, the J call TRBJ1-2; no definite D call. The CDR3 covers 11 residues. CDR1 is MNHEY and CDR2 is SVGEGT in the germline V gene. V was clipped by 4 bases and J by 5 bases, with 5 bases between them. This CDR3 is CASSSAYGYTF. In DNA, the CDR3 is TGTGCCAGCAGTTCCGCTTATGGCTACACCTTC.